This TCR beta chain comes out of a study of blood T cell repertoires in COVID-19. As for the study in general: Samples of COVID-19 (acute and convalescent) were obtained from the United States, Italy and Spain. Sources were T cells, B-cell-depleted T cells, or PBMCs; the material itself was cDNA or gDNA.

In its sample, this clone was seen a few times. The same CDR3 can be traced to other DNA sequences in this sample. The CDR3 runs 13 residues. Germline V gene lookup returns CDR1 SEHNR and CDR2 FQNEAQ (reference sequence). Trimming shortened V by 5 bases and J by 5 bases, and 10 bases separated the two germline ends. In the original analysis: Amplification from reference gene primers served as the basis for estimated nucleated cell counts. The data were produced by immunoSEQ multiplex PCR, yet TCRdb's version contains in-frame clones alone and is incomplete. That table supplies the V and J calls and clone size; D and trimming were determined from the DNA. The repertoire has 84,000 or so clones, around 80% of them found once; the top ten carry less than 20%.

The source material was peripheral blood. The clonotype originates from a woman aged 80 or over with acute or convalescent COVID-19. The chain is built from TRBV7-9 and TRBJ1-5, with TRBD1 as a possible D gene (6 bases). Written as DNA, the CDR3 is TGTGCCAGCAGCCTGGACAGTTATCAGCCCCAGCATTTT. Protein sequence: CASSLDSYQPQHF. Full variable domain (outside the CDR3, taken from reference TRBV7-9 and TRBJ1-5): DTGVSQNPRHKITKRGQNVTFRCDPISEHNRLYWYRQTLGQGPEFLTYFQNEAQLEKSRLLSDRFSAERPKGSFSTLEIQRTEQGDSAMYLCASSLDSYQPQHFGDGTRLSIL.